This TCR beta chain was identified during a study of T cells after yellow fever vaccination. Using its own MiXCR run on the 5' RACE reads, TCRdb lists one record per CDR3 protein. The repertoire holds some 390,000 distinct CDR3 sequences, with roughly a sixth as singletons. Findings and limits, study-wide: The study found a weaker secondary response that peaked faster, day 5 versus 15.

A note on this clonotype: Its antigen is unidentified.

The CDR3 totals 11 residues. Trimming took 6 bases from V and 3 from J, leaving 6 bases between them. The J gene is TRBJ2-7, the V gene TRBV12-3 or TRBV12-4; D unclear. Specimen: PBMCs, collected before the yellow fever booster vaccination. The clonotype comes from a young man who received the YFV17D yellow fever vaccine. The CDR3 coding sequence is TGTGCCAGCAGGTATTACTACGAGCAGTACTTC. It encodes CASRYYYEQYF.